This passage covers 22 T cell receptor beta chains from one sample sequenced in a study of blood T cell repertoires in COVID-19. Generated by immunoSEQ multiplex PCR, the TCRdb table keeps only in-frame clones and is missing some. The sample carries fewer than 250,000 clones, more than 75% recorded once. The specimen sequenced was peripheral blood. The source of these receptors is a man aged 55 to 70 with acute or convalescent COVID-19.

The J gene is TRBJ1-2, the V gene TRBV6-2 or TRBV6-3, with D possibly being TRBD1 (5 bases). The CDR3 spans 15 residues. Germline V lookup: CDR1 MNHEY, CDR2 SVGEGT. V was trimmed by 5 bases and J by 4 bases, leaving 17 bases between them. CDR3: CASSRLRGAVYGYTF. In nucleotides, the CDR3 is TGTGCCAGCAGTCGCCTAAGGGGCGCGGTCTATGGCTACACCTTC.

The rearrangement links TRBV10-3 to TRBJ1-2, with D hard to call. From germline, CDR1 is ENHRY and CDR2 SYGVKD. The ends were cut back, 4 bases at V and 8 bases at J, with 14 bases in the middle. There are 13 residues in the CDR3. DNA of the CDR3: TGTGCCATCAGTGTACCGGCTGCGCGGGGCTACACCTTC. Amino acid sequence: CAISVPAARGYTF.

Here the CDR3 DNA reads TGCGCCAGCAGCCTAATTGGAGGGGGCATCTATAATTCACCCCTCCACTTT. This gives the protein CASSLIGGGIYNSPLHF. This rearrangement joins TRBV5-1 to TRBJ1-6, with 7 nucleotides matching TRBD1. V lost 4 bases and J lost 3; bases outside the gene matches: 10. The CDR3 consists of 17 residues. Germline V gene data show CDR1 as SGHRS and CDR2 as YFSETQ.

CDR3 coding DNA: TGTGCCAGCAGCTCCACCCTGGAGGGAGGTAATTCACCCCTCCACTTT. Its translation: CASSSTLEGGNSPLHF. This rearrangement joins TRBV11-2 to TRBJ1-6; D not certain. Germline V gene sequence: CDR1 SGHAT, CDR2 FQNNGV. This CDR3 contains 16 residues. Trimming took off 4 bases at V and 6 bases at J, with 16 bases between the two ends.

The chain uses TRBV28 and TRBJ1-4, with TRBD1 as a possible D gene (6 bases). Germline V gene sequence: CDR1 MDHEN, CDR2 SYDVKM. The V gene lost 3 bases and the J gene lost 8 bases, with 13 bases spanning the gap. This CDR3 has 14 residues. CDR3 DNA sequence: TGTGCCAGCAGTTTGGGGGCTAAAGAGGAAAAACTGTTTTTT. It specifies CASSLGAKEEKLFF. The full variable domain, with the rest looked up from reference TRBV28 and TRBJ1-4, is DVKVTQSSRYLVKRTGEKVFLECVQDMDHENMFWYRQDPGLGLRLIYFSYDVKMKEKGDIPEGYSVSREKKERFSLILESASTNQTSMYLCASSLGAKEEKLFFGSGTQLSVL.

The J gene is TRBJ2-3, the V gene TRBV30, with D perhaps TRBD1 (6 bases). CDR3 size: 15 residues. Deletions cut 2 bases from V and 2 bases from J, with 14 bases between. Germline CDR1 reads GTSNPN; CDR2 reads SVGIG (reference sequence). The DNA of the CDR3 is TGTGCCTGGAGTCCGACTGGACAGCTCACAGATACGCAGTATTTT. This encodes CAWSPTGQLTDTQYF.

The chain combines TRBV30 with TRBJ2-1, with TRBD2 matching 10 bases. CDR3 length: 15 residues. Germline assignment: CDR1 GTSNPN and CDR2 SVGIG (reference sequence). The V gene end was trimmed by 3 bases and the J gene end by 4 bases; junction bases not matched to a gene: 6. The CDR3 sequence: CAWRPSGGGYNEQFF. The DNA of the CDR3 is TGTGCCTGGAGACCAAGCGGGGGGGGGTACAATGAGCAGTTCTTC. The full variable domain, rest sourced from reference TRBV30 and TRBJ2-1, is SQTIHQWPATLVQPVGSPLSLECTVEGTSNPNLYWYRQAAGRGLQLLFYSVGIGQISSEVPQNLSASRPQDRQFILSSKKLLLSDSGFYLCAWRPSGGGYNEQFFGPGTRLTVL.

Comments on this clone: The sample holds other DNA sequences that translate to the same CDR3. The J gene is TRBJ1-5, the V gene TRBV11-1; 7 bases are shared with TRBD1. V shed 3 bases and J 2 bases; nucleotides not matched to a gene: 1. Germline loops: CDR1 SGHAT, CDR2 FQDESV (reference sequence). The CDR3 consists of 14 residues. This chain's CDR3 is CASSLGTGNQPQHF. The CDR3 nucleotides are TGTGCCAGCAGCTTGGGGACAGGCAATCAGCCCCAGCATTTT.

The gene calls are TRBV5-1 and TRBJ2-7; possible D gene TRBD2, 5 bases. Per germline, CDR1 SGHRS and CDR2 YFSETQ. This CDR3 has 12 residues. Trimming removed 5 bases at V and 5 bases at J, with 11 bases between. For the CDR3, the DNA is TGCGCCAGCAGGGCTGAGGGCGACGAGCAGTACTTC. This encodes CASRAEGDEQYF. Combining the CDR3 with reference TRBV5-1 and TRBJ2-7 gives the whole variable domain KAGVTQTPRYLIKTRGQQVTLSCSPISGHRSVSWYQQTPGQGLQFLFEYFSETQRNKGNFPGRFSGRQFSNSRSEMNVSTLELGDSALYLCASRAEGDEQYFGPGTRLTVT.

The V call is TRBV5-5, the J call TRBJ1-6; tentative D call: TRBD1 (6 bases). In germline, CDR1 is SGHKS, CDR2 YYEKEE (reference sequence). This CDR3 has 16 amino acids. V gave up 3 bases and J gave up 7 bases, with 17 bases separating them. The CDR3 nucleotides are TGTGCCAGCAGCTACTGGAACGACAGGCCCAATTCACCCCTCCACTTT. Translated, it gives CASSYWNDRPNSPLHF.

This chain uses TRBV9 with TRBJ1-1; 8 nucleotides line up with TRBD1. Germline values: CDR1 SGDLS, CDR2 YYNGEE. With 3 bases clipped from V and 1 base from J, the junction kept 8 bases outside the gene matches. This CDR3 has 16 amino acids. The CDR3 spells CASSAHSGTGNTEAFF. CDR3 DNA: TGTGCCAGCAGCGCCCACTCCGGGACAGGGAACACTGAAGCTTTCTTT.

This chain joins TRBV6-2 or TRBV6-3 and TRBJ1-6; 7 nucleotides match TRBD1. The V gene's germline CDR1 is MNHEY and CDR2 SVGEGT. Unmatched junction bases numbered 8, after V lost 5 bases and J lost 7 bases. This CDR3 region has 15 residues. CDR3 in DNA: TGTGCCAGCAGTCCAACCGGGACAGCCAATTCACCCCTCCACTTT. Amino acids: CASSPTGTANSPLHF.

This clone was seen only once. The chain links TRBV7-3 to TRBJ2-5, with 8 bases fitting TRBD2. Germline CDR1 is SGHTA and CDR2 is FQGTGA. This CDR3 spans 13 amino acids. Unmatched junction bases numbered 2, after V lost 6 bases and J lost 2 bases. In nucleotides, the CDR3 is TGTGCCAGCAGACGGGGGGGACAAGAGACCCAGTACTTC. Residues: CASRRGGQETQYF.

The rearrangement uses TRBV29-1 and TRBJ1-2, with D perhaps matching TRBD1 (5 bases). This CDR3 spans 13 amino acids. V dropped 8 bases and J dropped 7 bases, with 20 bases sitting between them. Germline V lookup: CDR1 SQVTM, CDR2 ANQGSEA. The CDR3 here is CSPYEQGKFGYTF. The CDR3 nucleotides are TGCAGCCCGTATGAGCAGGGAAAATTTGGCTACACCTTC. The variable domain in full, completed from reference TRBV29-1 and TRBJ1-2, reads SAVISQKPSRDICQRGTSLTIQCQVDSQVTMMFWYRQQPGQSLTLIATANQGSEATYESGFVIDKFPISRPNLTFSTLTVSNMSPEDSSIYLCSPYEQGKFGYTFGSGTRLTVV.

The rearrangement uses TRBV25-1 and TRBJ1-5, with TRBD1 identical over 9 bases. The CDR3 spans 16 residues. J was trimmed by 2 bases and V by 6 bases; bases with no gene match: 8. Germline V CDR1 and CDR2: MGHDK, SYGVNS. The CDR3 reads CASRATGGAGNQPQHF. The CDR3 DNA follows: TGTGCCAGCAGAGCTACAGGGGGCGCGGGCAATCAGCCCCAGCATTTT.

This chain links TRBV7-2 with TRBJ2-7; 9 nucleotides match TRBD1. The germline V gene has CDR1 SGHTA and CDR2 FQGNSA. CDR3 length equals 16 residues. The J segment lost 3 bases and the V segment lost 5 bases, leaving 11 bases of the junction unmatched. As DNA, the CDR3 is TGTGCCAGCAGCGTTACCGGGACAGGGAGTCACTACGAGCAGTACTTC. This gives the protein CASSVTGTGSHYEQYF. Drawing the rest from reference TRBV7-2 and TRBJ2-7, the complete variable domain is GAGVSQSPSNKVTEKGKDVELRCDPISGHTALYWYRQSLGQGLEFLIYFQGNSAPDKSGLPSDRFSAERTGGSVSTLTIQRTQQEDSAVYLCASSVTGTGSHYEQYFGPGTRLTVT.

The chain is built from TRBV10-1 and TRBJ1-2; D unclear. Looked up from germline, CDR1 is WNHNN and CDR2 is SYGVQD (reference sequence). This CDR3 is 17 amino acids long. Trimming cost V 0 bases and J 0 bases, with 14 bases left between them. As DNA, the CDR3 is TGCGCCAGCAGTGAGTCGCGGAGGGTAGAGTCTAACTATGGCTACACCTTC. It codes for CASSESRRVESNYGYTF.

The chain links TRBV7-8 to TRBJ1-2, with 12 bases matching TRBD1. The germline V gene encodes CDR1 SGHVS and CDR2 FQNEAQ. Trimming at V came to 4 bases and at J to 5 bases, leaving 5 bases not matched to a gene. This CDR3 contains 15 residues. The chain's CDR3 is CASSSGTGGPYGYTF. In DNA form, the CDR3 reads TGTGCCAGCAGCTCGGGGACAGGGGGCCCATATGGCTACACCTTC.

In regard to this clone: This CDR3 is also generated by other DNA sequences in the sample. The CDR3 is CASSLGGGLETQYF. The CDR3 DNA sequence: TGTGCCAGCAGCCTCGGGGGGGGCCTGGAGACCCAGTACTTC. The chain is built from TRBV7-2 and TRBJ2-5; 8 positions agree with TRBD2. The CDR3 loop spans 14 amino acids. V lost 5 bases and J lost 5; bases outside the gene matches: 7. CDR1 and CDR2 from the germline V gene are SGHTA and FQGNSA. The entire variable domain, with the rest obtained from reference TRBV7-2 and TRBJ2-5, is as follows: GAGVSQSPSNKVTEKGKDVELRCDPISGHTALYWYRQSLGQGLEFLIYFQGNSAPDKSGLPSDRFSAERTGGSVSTLTIQRTQQEDSAVYLCASSLGGGLETQYFGPGTRLLVL.

This rearrangement joins TRBV19 to TRBJ2-1, with 10 positions matching TRBD1. CDR1 LNHDA and CDR2 SQIVND come from the germline V gene (reference sequence). CDR3 size: 12 residues. The J segment lost 12 bases and the V segment lost 5 bases, leaving 4 bases of the junction unmatched. In DNA, the CDR3 is TGTGCCAGTAGTGATCGGGACAGGGGGCAGTTCTTC. Translation: CASSDRDRGQFF.

The rearrangement links TRBV6-2 or TRBV6-3 to TRBJ2-7; D gene ambiguous. Between the trimmed V and J ends, which lost 4 bases and 4 bases, there was a span of 8 bases. Germline values: CDR1 MNHEY, CDR2 SVGEGT. The CDR3 spans 12 residues. As DNA, the CDR3 is TGTGCCAGCAGTTTTGCCGGGTACGAGCAGTACTTC. The encoded protein is CASSFAGYEQYF.

This clone was seen a few times. The rearrangement uses TRBV5-4 and TRBJ1-3, with 8 bases fitting TRBD1. The V and J ends lost 4 bases and 7 bases, in that order; junction bases with no gene match: 7. Germline-derived CDR1 and CDR2 are SGHNT and YYREEE (reference sequence). The CDR3 spans 14 residues. The CDR3 DNA sequence: TGTGCCAGCAGCCAGGACAGGGCCGCGAACACCATATATTTT. It yields the protein CASSQDRAANTIYF.